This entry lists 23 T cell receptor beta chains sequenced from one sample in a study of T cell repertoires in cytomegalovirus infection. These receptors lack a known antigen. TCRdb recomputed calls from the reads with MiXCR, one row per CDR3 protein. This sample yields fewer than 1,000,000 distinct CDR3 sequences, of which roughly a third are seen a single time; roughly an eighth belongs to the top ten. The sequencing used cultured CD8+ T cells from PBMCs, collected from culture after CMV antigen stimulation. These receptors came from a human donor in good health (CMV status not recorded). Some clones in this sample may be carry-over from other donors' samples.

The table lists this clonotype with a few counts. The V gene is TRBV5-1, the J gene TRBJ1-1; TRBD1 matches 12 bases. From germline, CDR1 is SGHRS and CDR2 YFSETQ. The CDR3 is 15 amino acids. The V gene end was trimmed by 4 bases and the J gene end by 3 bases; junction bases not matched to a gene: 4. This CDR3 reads CASSVGQGAYTEAFF. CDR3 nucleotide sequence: TGCGCCAGCAGCGTGGGACAGGGGGCCTACACTGAAGCTTTCTTT.

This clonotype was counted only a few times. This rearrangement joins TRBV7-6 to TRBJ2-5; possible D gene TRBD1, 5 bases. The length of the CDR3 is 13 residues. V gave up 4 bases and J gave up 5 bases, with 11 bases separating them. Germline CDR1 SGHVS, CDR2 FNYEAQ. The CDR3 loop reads CASSYPGSETQYF. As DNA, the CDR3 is TGTGCCAGCAGCTACCCAGGGTCGGAGACCCAGTACTTC.

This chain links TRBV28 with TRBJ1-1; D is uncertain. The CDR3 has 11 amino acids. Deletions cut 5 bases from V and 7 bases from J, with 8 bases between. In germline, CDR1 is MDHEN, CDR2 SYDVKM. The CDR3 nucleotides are TGTGCCAGCAGTATAGACGGTGAAGCTTTCTTT. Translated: CASSIDGEAFF.

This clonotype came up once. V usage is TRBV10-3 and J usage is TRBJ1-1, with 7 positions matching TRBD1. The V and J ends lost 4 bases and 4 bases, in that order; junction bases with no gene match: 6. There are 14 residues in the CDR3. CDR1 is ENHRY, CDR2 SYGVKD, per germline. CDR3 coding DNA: TGTGCCATCAGTGGAACAGGGGAGAGCACTGAAGCTTTCTTT. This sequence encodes CAISGTGESTEAFF.

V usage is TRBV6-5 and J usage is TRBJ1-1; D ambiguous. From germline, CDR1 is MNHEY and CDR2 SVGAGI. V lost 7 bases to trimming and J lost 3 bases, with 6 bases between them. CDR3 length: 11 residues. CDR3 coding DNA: TGTGCCAGCACCAAATACACTGAAGCTTTCTTT. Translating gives CASTKYTEAFF.

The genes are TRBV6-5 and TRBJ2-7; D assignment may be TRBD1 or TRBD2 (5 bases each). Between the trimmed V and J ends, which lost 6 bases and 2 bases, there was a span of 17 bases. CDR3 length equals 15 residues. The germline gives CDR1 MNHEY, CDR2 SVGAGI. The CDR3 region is CASSAGPGRAYEQYF. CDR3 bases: TGTGCCAGCAGCGCCGGCCCAGGGAGAGCCTACGAGCAGTACTTC.

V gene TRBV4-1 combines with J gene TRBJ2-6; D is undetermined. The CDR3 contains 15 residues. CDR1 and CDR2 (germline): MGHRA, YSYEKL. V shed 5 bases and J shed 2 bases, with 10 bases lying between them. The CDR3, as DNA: TGCGCCAGCAGCTCATCACATACTGGGGCCAACGTCCTGACTTTC. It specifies CASSSSHTGANVLTF.

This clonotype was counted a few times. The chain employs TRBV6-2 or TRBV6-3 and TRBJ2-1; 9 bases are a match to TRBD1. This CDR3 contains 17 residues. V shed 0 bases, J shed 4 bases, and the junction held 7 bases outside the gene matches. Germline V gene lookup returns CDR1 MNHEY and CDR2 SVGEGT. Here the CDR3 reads CASSYSRTGALYNEQFF. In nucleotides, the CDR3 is TGTGCCAGCAGTTACTCACGGACAGGGGCCTTATACAATGAGCAGTTCTTC.

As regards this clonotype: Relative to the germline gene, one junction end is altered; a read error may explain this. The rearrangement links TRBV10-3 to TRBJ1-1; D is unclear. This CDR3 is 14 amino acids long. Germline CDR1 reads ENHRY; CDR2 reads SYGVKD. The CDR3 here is CAISEASLSLEPFF. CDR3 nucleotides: TGTGCCATCAGTGAAGCTAGTTTAAGTCTTGAACCTTTCTTT.

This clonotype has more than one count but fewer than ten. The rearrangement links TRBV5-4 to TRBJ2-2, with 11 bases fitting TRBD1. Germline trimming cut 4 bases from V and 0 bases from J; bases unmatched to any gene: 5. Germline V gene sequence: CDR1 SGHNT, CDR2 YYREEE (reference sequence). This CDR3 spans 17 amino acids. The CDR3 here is CASSPGQGGANTGELFF. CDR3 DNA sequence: TGTGCCAGCAGCCCGGGACAGGGGGGAGCGAACACCGGGGAGCTGTTTTTT.

CDR3 sequence (DNA): TGTGCCAGCCACCTCACCCGAAGGGACACCACGCGGGAAGCTTTCTTT. This gives the protein CASHLTRRDTTREAFF. The chain has TRBV6-6 and TRBJ1-1; tentative D call: TRBD1 (6 bases). The germline gives CDR1 MNHNY, CDR2 SVGAGI (reference sequence). The CDR3 runs to 16 residues. With 8 bases removed from V and 8 bases from J, the gap between germline ends came to 27 bases.

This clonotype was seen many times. CDR3 coding DNA: TGTGCCAGCAGTTACAACAATGAGCAGTTCTTC. This codes for CASSYNNEQFF. The chain combines TRBV7-9 with TRBJ2-1; D is ambiguous. Germline loops: CDR1 SEHNR, CDR2 FQNEAQ (reference sequence). V was shortened by 6 bases and J by 5 bases, with 5 bases between the two germline ends. CDR3 length equals 11 residues.

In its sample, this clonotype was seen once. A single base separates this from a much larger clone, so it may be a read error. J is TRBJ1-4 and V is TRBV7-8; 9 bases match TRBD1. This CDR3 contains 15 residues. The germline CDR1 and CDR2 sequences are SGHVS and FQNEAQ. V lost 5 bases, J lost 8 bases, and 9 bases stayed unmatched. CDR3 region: CASSDRDRDKEKLFF. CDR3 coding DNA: TGTGCCAGCAGCGACCGGGACAGGGATAAAGAAAAACTGTTTTTT.

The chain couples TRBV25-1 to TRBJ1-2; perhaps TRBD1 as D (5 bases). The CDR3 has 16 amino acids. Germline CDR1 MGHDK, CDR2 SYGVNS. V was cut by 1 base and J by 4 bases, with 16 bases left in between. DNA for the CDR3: TGTGCCAGCAGTGAATTCACTCCGGGACGGGGCTATGGCTACACCTTC. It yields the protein CASSEFTPGRGYGYTF.

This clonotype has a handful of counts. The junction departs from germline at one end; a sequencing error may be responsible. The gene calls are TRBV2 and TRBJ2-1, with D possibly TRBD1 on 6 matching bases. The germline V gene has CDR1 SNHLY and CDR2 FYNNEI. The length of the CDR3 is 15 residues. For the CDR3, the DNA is TGTGCCAGTAGTGTCGGACAGTTCCCCTACAATGAGCAGTTCTTC. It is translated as CASSVGQFPYNEQFF. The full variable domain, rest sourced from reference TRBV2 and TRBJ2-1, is EPEVTQTPSHQVTQMGQEVILRCVPISNHLYFYWYRQILGQKVEFLVSFYNNEISEKSEIFDDQFSVERPDGSNFTLKIRSTKLEDSAMYFCASSVGQFPYNEQFFGPGTRLTVL.

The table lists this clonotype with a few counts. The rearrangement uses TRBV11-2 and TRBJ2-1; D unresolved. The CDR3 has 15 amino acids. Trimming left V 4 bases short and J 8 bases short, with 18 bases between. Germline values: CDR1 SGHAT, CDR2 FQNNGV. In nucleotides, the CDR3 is TGTGCCAGCAGCTCCCCCAGCTTCCCTATGGATGAGCAGTTCTTC. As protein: CASSSPSFPMDEQFF.

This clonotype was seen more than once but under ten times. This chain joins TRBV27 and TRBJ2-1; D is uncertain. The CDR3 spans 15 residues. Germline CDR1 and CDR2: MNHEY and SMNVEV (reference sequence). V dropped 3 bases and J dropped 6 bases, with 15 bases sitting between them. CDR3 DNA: TGTGCCAGCAGTTTGAACAGCCTCAGTCGCAATGAGCAGTTCTTC. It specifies CASSLNSLSRNEQFF.

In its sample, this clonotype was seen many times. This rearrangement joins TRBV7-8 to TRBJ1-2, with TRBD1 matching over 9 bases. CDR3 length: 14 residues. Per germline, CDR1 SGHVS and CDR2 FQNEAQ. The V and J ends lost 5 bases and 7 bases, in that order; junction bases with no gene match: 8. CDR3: CASSHGTGRGGYTF. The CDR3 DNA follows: TGTGCCAGCAGCCACGGGACAGGGCGGGGTGGCTACACCTTC. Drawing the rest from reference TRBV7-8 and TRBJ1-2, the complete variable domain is GAGVSQSPRYKVAKRGQDVALRCDPISGHVSLFWYQQALGQGPEFLTYFQNEAQLDKSGLPSDRFFAERPEGSVSTLKIQRTQQEDSAVYLCASSHGTGRGGYTFGSGTRLTVV.

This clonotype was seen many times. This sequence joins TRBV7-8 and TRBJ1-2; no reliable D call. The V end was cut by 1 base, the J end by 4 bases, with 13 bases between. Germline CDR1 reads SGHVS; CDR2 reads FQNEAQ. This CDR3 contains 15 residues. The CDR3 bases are TGTGCCAGCAGCTTAGTGTTAGGGTGGGGCTATGGCTACACCTTC. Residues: CASSLVLGWGYGYTF. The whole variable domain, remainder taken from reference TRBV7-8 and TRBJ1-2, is GAGVSQSPRYKVAKRGQDVALRCDPISGHVSLFWYQQALGQGPEFLTYFQNEAQLDKSGLPSDRFFAERPEGSVSTLKIQRTQQEDSAVYLCASSLVLGWGYGYTFGSGTRLTVV.

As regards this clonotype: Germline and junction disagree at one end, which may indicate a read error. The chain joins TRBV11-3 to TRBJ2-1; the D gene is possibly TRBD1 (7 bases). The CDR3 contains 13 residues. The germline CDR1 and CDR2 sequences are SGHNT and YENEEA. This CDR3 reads CVSMTGRRNEQFF. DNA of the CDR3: TGTGTCAGCATGACAGGGAGGAGGAATGAGCAGTTCTTC.

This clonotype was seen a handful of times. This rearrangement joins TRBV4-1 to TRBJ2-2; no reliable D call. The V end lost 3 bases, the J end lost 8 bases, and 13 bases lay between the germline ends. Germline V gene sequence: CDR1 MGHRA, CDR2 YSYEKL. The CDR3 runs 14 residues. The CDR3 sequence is CASSQGGLLGELFF. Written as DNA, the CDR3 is TGCGCCAGCAGCCAGGGCGGTCTGCTTGGGGAGCTGTTTTTT.

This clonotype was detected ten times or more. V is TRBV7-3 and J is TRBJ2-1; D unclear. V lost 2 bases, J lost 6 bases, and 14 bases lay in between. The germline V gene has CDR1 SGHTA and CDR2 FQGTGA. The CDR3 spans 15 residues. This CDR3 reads CASSLDLDSSNEQFF. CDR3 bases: TGTGCCAGCAGCTTAGATTTGGATAGTAGCAATGAGCAGTTCTTC.

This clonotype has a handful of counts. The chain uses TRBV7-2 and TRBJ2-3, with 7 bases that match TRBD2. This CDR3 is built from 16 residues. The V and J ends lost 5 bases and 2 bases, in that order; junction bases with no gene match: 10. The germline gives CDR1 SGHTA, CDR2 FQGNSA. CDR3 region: CASSPGGGGYTDTQYF. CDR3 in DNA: TGTGCCAGCAGCCCTGGGGGGGGGGGGTACACAGATACGCAGTATTTT.